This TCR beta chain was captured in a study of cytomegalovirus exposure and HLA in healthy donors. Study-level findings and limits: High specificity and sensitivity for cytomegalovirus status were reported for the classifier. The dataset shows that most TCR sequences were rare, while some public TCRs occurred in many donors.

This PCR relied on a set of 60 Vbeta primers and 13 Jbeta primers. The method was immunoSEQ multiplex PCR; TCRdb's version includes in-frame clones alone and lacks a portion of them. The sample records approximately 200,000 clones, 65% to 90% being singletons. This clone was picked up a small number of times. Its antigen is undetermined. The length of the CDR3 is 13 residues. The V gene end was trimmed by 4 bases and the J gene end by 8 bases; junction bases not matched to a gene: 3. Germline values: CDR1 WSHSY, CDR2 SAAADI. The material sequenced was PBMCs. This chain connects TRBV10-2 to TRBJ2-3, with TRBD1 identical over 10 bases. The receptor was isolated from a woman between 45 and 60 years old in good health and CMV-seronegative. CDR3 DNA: TGCGCCAGCAGTGGACAGGGGGCCGGTACGCAGTATTTT. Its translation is CASSGQGAGTQYF.